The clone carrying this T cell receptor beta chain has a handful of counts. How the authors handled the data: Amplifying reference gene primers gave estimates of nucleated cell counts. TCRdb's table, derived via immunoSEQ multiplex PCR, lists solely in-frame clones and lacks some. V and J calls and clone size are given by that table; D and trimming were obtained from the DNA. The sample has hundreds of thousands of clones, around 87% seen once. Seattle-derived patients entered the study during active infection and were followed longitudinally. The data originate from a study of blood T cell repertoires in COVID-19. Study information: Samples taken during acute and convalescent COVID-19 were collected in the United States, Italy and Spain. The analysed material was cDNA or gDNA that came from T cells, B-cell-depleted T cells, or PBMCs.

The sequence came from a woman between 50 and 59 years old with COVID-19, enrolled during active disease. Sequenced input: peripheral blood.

The CDR3 bases are TGCAGTGCTAGGGCAGACTACGAGCAGTACTTC. Protein: CSARADYEQYF. The chain couples TRBV20-1 to TRBJ2-7; D unresolved. This CDR3 is 11 amino acids long. The V gene's germline CDR1 is DFQATT and CDR2 SNEGSKA (reference sequence). Trimming took off 3 bases at V and 3 bases at J, with 6 bases between the two ends.